The clone carrying this T cell receptor beta chain was detected many times. What it binds is not known. From germline, CDR1 is MGHRA and CDR2 YSYEKL. V was clipped by 4 bases and J by 1 base, with 10 bases between them. This CDR3 is built from 14 residues. This sample was taken from a study of neurological immune-mediated disorders. Study outcomes and limitations: The repertoires of 18 of 34 multiple sclerosis patients fell into one related-CDR3 cluster (a possible signature) under phylogenetic grouping.

MiXCR, run by TCRdb on the 5' RACE reads, gives a single entry per CDR3 protein. This sample yields approximately 100,000 distinct CDR3 sequences, of which about 3.8% are seen a single time; around 6% belongs to the top ten. The clonotype was recovered from a woman younger than 35 with multiple sclerosis. Sequenced: PBMCs. The genes are TRBV4-1 and TRBJ2-5, with D maybe TRBD2 (6 bases). The CDR3 sequence is CASSLASVQETQYF. CDR3 DNA: TGCGCCAGCAGCCTCGCTAGCGTCCAAGAGACCCAGTACTTC.